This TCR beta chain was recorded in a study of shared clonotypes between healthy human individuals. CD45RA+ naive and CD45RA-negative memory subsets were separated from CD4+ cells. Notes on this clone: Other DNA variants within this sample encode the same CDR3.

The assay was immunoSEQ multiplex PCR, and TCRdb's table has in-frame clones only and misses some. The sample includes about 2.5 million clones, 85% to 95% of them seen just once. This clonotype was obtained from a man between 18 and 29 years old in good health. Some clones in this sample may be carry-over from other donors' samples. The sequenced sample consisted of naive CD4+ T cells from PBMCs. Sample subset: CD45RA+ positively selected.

The chain's CDR3 is CASSLAGGTDTQYF. The CDR3 bases are TGTGCCAGCAGCTTAGCAGGGGGCACAGATACGCAGTATTTT. The genes are TRBV7-3 and TRBJ2-3; possible D gene TRBD1, 6 bases. Looked up from germline, CDR1 is SGHTA and CDR2 is FQGTGA. The V end was cut by 2 bases, the J end by 1 base, with 7 bases between. CDR3 length: 14 residues.